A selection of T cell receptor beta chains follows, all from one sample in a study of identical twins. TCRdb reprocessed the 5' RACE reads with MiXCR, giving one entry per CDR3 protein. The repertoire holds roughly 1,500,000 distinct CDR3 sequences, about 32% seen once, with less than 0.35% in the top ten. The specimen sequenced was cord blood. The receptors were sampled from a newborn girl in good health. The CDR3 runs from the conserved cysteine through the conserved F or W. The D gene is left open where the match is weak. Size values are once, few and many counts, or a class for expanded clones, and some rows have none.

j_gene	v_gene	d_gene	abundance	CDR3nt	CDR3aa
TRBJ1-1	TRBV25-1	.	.	TGTGCCAGCAGTGAATCCAGGGTGGACACTGAAGCTTTCTTT	CASSESRVDTEAFF
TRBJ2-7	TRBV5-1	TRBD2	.	TGCGCCAGTGCATCACTAGCGGGTACCTACGAGCAGTACTTC	CASASLAGTYEQYF
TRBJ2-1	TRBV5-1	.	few	TGCGCCAACAGCTCCCAGGGAAGGGACTACAATGAGCAGTTCTTC	CANSSQGRDYNEQFF
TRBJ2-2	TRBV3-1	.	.	TGTGCCAGCAGCCGCGTAGGGACCGGGGAGCTGTTTTTT	CASSRVGTGELFF
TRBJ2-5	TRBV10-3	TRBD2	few	TGTGCCATCAGTGCCGCGTTACTAGCGGGTGGGGAGACCCAGTACTTC	CAISAALLAGGETQYF
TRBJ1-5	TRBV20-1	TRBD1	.	TGCAGTGCCTACAGGGGCGAGAGACCCCAGCATTTT	CSAYRGERPQHF
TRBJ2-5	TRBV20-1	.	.	TGCAGTGCTAGAACCTTCGGGTGGGAGACCCAGTACTTC	CSARTFGWETQYF
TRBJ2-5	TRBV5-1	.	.	TGCGCCAGCAGCCCGGGTGAATGGTATGAGCAGTACTTC	CASSPGEWYEQYF
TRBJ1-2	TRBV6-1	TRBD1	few	TGTGCCAGCATTAGATGGACAGGCCCCTATGGCTACACCTTC	CASIRWTGPYGYTF
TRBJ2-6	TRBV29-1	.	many	TGCAGCGTAAGGACTACTGGGGCCAACGTCCTGACTTTC	CSVRTTGANVLTF
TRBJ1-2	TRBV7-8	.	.	TGTGCCAGCAGCTCCGAGGGAGGGTTCGCCTATGGCTACACCTTC	CASSSEGGFAYGYTF